This T cell receptor (beta chain) came from a study of shared clonotypes between healthy human individuals. Study-level background: The plates for each donor numbered three CD4 naive, three CD4 memory, two CD8 naive and one CD8 memory. Study-level points and caveats: Larger richness was generally estimated for naive than memory subsets.

Assay: immunoSEQ multiplex PCR; the TCRdb copy retains only in-frame clones and omits some. The sample lists around 2.5 million clones, over 85% occurring once. Germline V gene data show CDR1 as MDHEN and CDR2 as SYDVKM. V trimming: 2 bases; J trimming: 7 bases; junction bases outside the gene matches: 15. CDR3 length equals 17 residues. Regarding this clone: What it recognizes is unknown.

This chain links TRBV28 with TRBJ1-2; the match to TRBD1 covers 8 bases. What was sequenced was naive CD4+ T cells from PBMCs. Subset denoted: CD45RA+ positively selected. This clonotype originated in a man between 18 and 29 years old in good health. Some clones in this sample may be carry-over from other donors' samples. CDR3 residues: CASSLGTGTRELGGYTF. CDR3 DNA sequence: TGTGCCAGCAGTTTAGGGACAGGCACCCGAGAGCTGGGTGGCTACACCTTC.